Shown below are 17 T cell receptor beta chains from a single sample sequenced in a study of blood T cell repertoires in COVID-19. Clones were sequenced by immunoSEQ multiplex PCR, and TCRdb holds only the in-frame ones, with some missing. The data contain 15,000 to 20,000 clones, approximately 80% of them singletons. Source material: peripheral blood. These receptors originate from a man older than 75 with acute or convalescent COVID-19.

The gene calls are TRBV3-1 (or the pseudogene TRBV3-2) and TRBJ1-1, with no clear D. The CDR3 contains 14 residues. The germline V gene has CDR1 LGHDT and CDR2 YNNKEL (reference sequence). Trimming stripped 2 bases from V and 4 bases from J, with 11 bases between. CDR3 DNA: TGTGCCAGCAGCCAACACAGAGTCCTCACTGAAGCTTTCTTT. Its translation is CASSQHRVLTEAFF.

This rearrangement joins TRBV29-1 to TRBJ1-1; D is uncertain. This CDR3 has 13 amino acids. CDR1 is SQVTM, CDR2 ANQGSEA, per germline. V gave up 4 bases and J gave up 1 base, with 10 bases separating them. In DNA, the CDR3 is TGCAGCGTTGTGCGGGGAGGGAACACTGAAGCTTTCTTT. Its translation: CSVVRGGNTEAFF.

The rearrangement links TRBV7-2 to TRBJ2-5; 10 bases line up with TRBD2. The CDR3 contains 14 residues. J lost 4 bases, V lost 3 bases, and 2 bases had no gene match. Germline V lookup: CDR1 SGHTA, CDR2 FQGNSA. In nucleotides, the CDR3 is TGTGCCAGCAGCTTTAGCGGGGGGTTAGAGACCCAGTACTTC. Translated: CASSFSGGLETQYF. The full variable domain, completed using reference TRBV7-2 and TRBJ2-5, is GAGVSQSPSNKVTEKGKDVELRCDPISGHTALYWYRQSLGQGLEFLIYFQGNSAPDKSGLPSDRFSAERTGGSVSTLTIQRTQQEDSAVYLCASSFSGGLETQYFGPGTRLLVL.

Worth noting for this clone: At one boundary the junction diverges from the germline segment, which might be a read error. This chain connects TRBV19 to TRBJ1-6; 9 bases map to TRBD1. Germline assignment: CDR1 LNHDA and CDR2 SQIVND (reference sequence). This CDR3 region has 15 residues. The CDR3, as DNA: TGTGCCAGTAGTCTAGACAGGGGGACCAATTCACCCCTCCACTTT. Protein product: CASSLDRGTNSPLHF.

The V call is TRBV10-2, the J call TRBJ2-5; 8 positions match TRBD1. CDR3 size: 14 residues. Unmatched junction bases numbered 5, after V lost 4 bases and J lost 4 bases. Germline loops: CDR1 WSHSY, CDR2 SAAADI. The CDR3 sequence is CASSGQGAGETQYF. DNA of the CDR3: TGCGCCAGCAGTGGTCAGGGGGCGGGAGAGACCCAGTACTTC.

The chain combines TRBV19 with TRBJ2-3; D is unresolved. CDR1 and CDR2 from the germline V gene are LNHDA and SQIVND (reference sequence). The V gene lost 7 bases and the J gene lost 0 bases, with 11 bases spanning the gap. The CDR3 covers 14 residues. DNA for the CDR3: TGTGCCAGTAAATTGGCGGCTAGCACAGATACGCAGTATTTT. Its translation is CASKLAASTDTQYF.

The chain has TRBV18 and TRBJ1-3, with TRBD1 as a possible D gene (5 bases). In germline, CDR1 is KGHSH, CDR2 LQKENI. The V end lost 0 bases, the J end lost 3 bases, and 15 bases lay between the germline ends. This CDR3 is built from 17 residues. CDR3 loop: CASSPPGRVVGGNTIYF. CDR3 DNA sequence: TGTGCCAGCTCACCACCCGGCAGGGTCGTAGGTGGAAACACCATATATTTT.

This rearrangement joins TRBV7-9 to TRBJ1-3; 8 bases line up with TRBD1. With V trimmed by 5 bases and J by 6 bases, 12 bases remained unmatched. This CDR3 has 16 residues. Germline loops: CDR1 SEHNR, CDR2 FQNEAQ (reference sequence). The chain's CDR3 is CASSAPGTGILNTIYF. DNA of the CDR3: TGTGCCAGCAGCGCCCCCGGGACAGGCATTTTAAACACCATATATTTT. The variable domain in full, completed from reference TRBV7-9 and TRBJ1-3, reads DTGVSQNPRHKITKRGQNVTFRCDPISEHNRLYWYRQTLGQGPEFLTYFQNEAQLEKSRLLSDRFSAERPKGSFSTLEIQRTEQGDSAMYLCASSAPGTGILNTIYFGEGSWLTVV.

The CDR3 sequence: CASREGLAGGPTSTDTQYF. CDR3 nucleotides: TGTGCCAGCAGGGAGGGACTAGCGGGGGGCCCGACTAGCACAGATACGCAGTATTTT. The rearrangement links TRBV2 to TRBJ2-3; TRBD2 matches 15 bases. With V trimmed by 6 bases and J by 0 bases, 10 bases remained unmatched. Germline-derived CDR1 and CDR2 are SNHLY and FYNNEI. The CDR3 consists of 19 residues.

The V gene is TRBV5-4, the J gene TRBJ1-1; D gene uncertain. Looked up from germline, CDR1 is SGHNT and CDR2 is YYREEE (reference sequence). This CDR3 spans 14 amino acids. Trimming stripped 1 base from V and 2 bases from J, with 9 bases between. CDR3 coding DNA: TGTGCCAGCAGCTTGAGAAAAACAAACACTGAAGCTTTCTTT. It specifies CASSLRKTNTEAFF.

This chain uses TRBV24-1 with TRBJ2-1; possibly TRBD1 for D (5 bases). The V gene's germline CDR1 is KGHDR and CDR2 SFDVKD. The CDR3 extends over 17 amino acids. Deletions cut 3 bases from V and 0 bases from J, with 14 bases between. This CDR3 is CATSDPLPGSSYNEQFF. For the CDR3, the DNA is TGTGCCACCAGTGATCCTCTGCCAGGGTCCTCCTACAATGAGCAGTTCTTC.

The chain carries TRBV5-1 and TRBJ2-7; 9 bases fit TRBD1. CDR3 length: 15 amino acids. J gave up 5 bases and V 2 bases, and 8 bases lay outside the gene matches. Per the germline V gene, CDR1 is SGHRS and CDR2 is YFSETQ. CDR3 in amino acids: CASSFRGTGMDEQYF. CDR3 in DNA: TGCGCCAGCAGCTTTAGAGGGACAGGGATGGACGAGCAGTACTTC.

V usage is TRBV7-3 and J usage is TRBJ2-2; D not resolved. V gave up 8 bases and J gave up 0 bases, with 16 bases separating them. This CDR3 is 16 amino acids long. CDR1 SGHTA and CDR2 FQGTGA come from the germline V gene. The CDR3 loop is CASALTSQANTGELFF. DNA of the CDR3: TGTGCCAGCGCCTTGACGAGCCAGGCGAACACCGGGGAGCTGTTTTTT. Based on the CDR3 plus reference TRBV7-3 and TRBJ2-2, the full variable domain is GAGVSQTPSNKVTEKGKYVELRCDPISGHTALYWYRQSLGQGPEFLIYFQGTGAADDSGLPNDRFFAVRPEGSVSTLKIQRTERGDSAVYLCASALTSQANTGELFFGEGSRLTVL.

The gene calls are TRBV6-5 and TRBJ1-4; maybe TRBD1 (5 bases). V shed 2 bases and J shed 5 bases, with 12 bases lying between them. Per germline, CDR1 MNHEY and CDR2 SVGAGI. The CDR3 totals 15 residues. This CDR3 reads CASSYDPGRNEKLFF. CDR3 nucleotide sequence: TGTGCCAGCAGTTACGATCCAGGGCGAAATGAAAAACTGTTTTTT.

The chain recombines TRBV5-1 with TRBJ2-7; D might be TRBD2 (6 bases). The CDR3 sequence is 13 residues long. Trimming cost V 0 bases and J 5 bases, with 9 bases left between them. CDR1 is SGHRS and CDR2 is YFSETQ in the germline V gene. This CDR3 is CASSLVVADEQYF. In nucleotides, the CDR3 is TGCGCCAGCAGCTTGGTCGTAGCGGACGAGCAGTACTTC. Full variable domain (outside the CDR3, taken from reference TRBV5-1 and TRBJ2-7): KAGVTQTPRYLIKTRGQQVTLSCSPISGHRSVSWYQQTPGQGLQFLFEYFSETQRNKGNFPGRFSGRQFSNSRSEMNVSTLELGDSALYLCASSLVVADEQYFGPGTRLTVT.

The V call is TRBV27, the J call TRBJ2-1; TRBD2 agrees at 7 bases. Germline V lookup: CDR1 MNHEY, CDR2 SMNVEV (reference sequence). The V and J ends lost 2 bases and 11 bases, in that order; junction bases with no gene match: 6. This CDR3 contains 13 residues. The CDR3 DNA sequence: TGTGCCAGCAGTTTAGAGGAGCGGGGCAAGCAGTTCTTC. Its translation is CASSLEERGKQFF.

The rearrangement uses TRBV6-1 and TRBJ1-2; D remains unclear. Germline CDR1 is MNHNS and CDR2 is SASEGT. The CDR3 loop spans 13 amino acids. The germline V and J ends were trimmed by 2 bases and 4 bases, with 8 bases remaining between them. The CDR3 region is CASSERQFYGYTF. CDR3 DNA sequence: TGTGCCAGCAGTGAACGTCAGTTCTATGGCTACACCTTC.